The entry below describes one T cell receptor (beta chain). Its antigen is not identified. Germline V CDR1 and CDR2: SGHKS, YYEKEE (reference sequence). This CDR3 is built from 15 residues. V lost 4 bases to trimming and J lost 3 bases; unmatched junction nucleotides: 8. The sample originates from a study of cytomegalovirus exposure and HLA in healthy donors. Points from the study as a whole: Being productive about 87% or about 30% of the time was typical of most TCR beta V segments in an earlier analysis.

The PCR was carried out with 60 Vbeta primers and 13 Jbeta primers. Data came from immunoSEQ multiplex PCR; TCRdb stores just in-frame clones and leaves some out. The sample spans about 150,000 clones; the ten largest clones claim about 2%. Sequenced material: PBMCs. This TCR derives from a young man in good health and CMV-seronegative. The chain recombines TRBV5-5 with TRBJ1-2, with 8 bases matching TRBD1. The CDR3 is CASSPGQGRDYGYTF. For the CDR3, the DNA is TGTGCCAGCAGCCCCGGACAGGGTAGGGACTATGGCTACACCTTC.